The 8 T cell receptor beta chains below come from one sample, sequenced in a study of shared clonotypes between healthy human individuals. TCRdb's table, derived via immunoSEQ multiplex PCR, lists solely in-frame clones and lacks some. The data contain about 520,000 clones, 60% to 80% of them singletons. Sequencing input: PBMCs. The receptors originated from a woman in her forties in good health. Some clones in this sample may be carry-over from other donors' samples.

This clone was recorded a few times. This chain links TRBV28 with TRBJ1-5; possibly TRBD1 for D (5 bases). Germline V CDR1 and CDR2: MDHEN, SYDVKM. The CDR3 length is 14 residues. Trimming cost V 7 bases and J 4 bases, with 14 bases left between them. The CDR3 DNA follows: TGTGCCAGCAAACTGATTGACAGTAATCAGCCCCAGCATTTT. Translated, it gives CASKLIDSNQPQHF.

This clone has just a few counts. V and J are TRBV7-9 and TRBJ1-2; 8 nucleotides line up with TRBD1. V was clipped by 5 bases and J by 5 bases; unmatched bases: 10. CDR1 SEHNR and CDR2 FQNEAQ come from the germline V gene (reference sequence). CDR3 length equals 15 residues. CDR3 sequence reads: CASSPGDRSEYGYTF. Written as DNA, the CDR3 is TGTGCCAGCAGCCCTGGGGACAGGAGTGAATATGGCTACACCTTC.

The chain employs TRBV6-5 and TRBJ2-7, with 7 bases fitting TRBD1. This CDR3 is built from 15 residues. V was pared by 6 bases and J by 0 bases, with 8 bases of the junction left unmatched. In germline, CDR1 is MNHEY, CDR2 SVGAGI. DNA for the CDR3: TGTGCCAGCAGCCGTCCCGGACAGGCCTCCTACGAGCAGTACTTC. This encodes CASSRPGQASYEQYF.

This clone was detected only a few times. The CDR3 sequence is CASSPAGDRPQHF. As DNA, the CDR3 is TGTGCCAGTAGCCCCGCAGGGGATCGGCCCCAGCATTTT. This sequence joins TRBV19 and TRBJ1-5, with D tentatively TRBD1 (6 bases). In germline, CDR1 is LNHDA, CDR2 SQIVND (reference sequence). V was trimmed by 6 bases and J by 9 bases, leaving 15 bases between them. The CDR3 has 13 amino acids.

The gene calls are TRBV4-3 and TRBJ1-4, with a weak D call TRBD1 (6 bases). Germline lookup yields CDR1 LGHNA and CDR2 YSLEER. The germline V and J ends were trimmed by 3 bases and 0 bases, with 23 bases remaining between them. This CDR3 contains 20 residues. The CDR3 region has the DNA TGCGCCAGCAGCCACGCAGGGGAGCTGAGGGTACTAGCAACTAATGAAAAACTGTTTTTT. Its translation is CASSHAGELRVLATNEKLFF.

V gene TRBV7-8 combines with J gene TRBJ2-7; 11 nucleotides align to TRBD2. The length of the CDR3 is 15 residues. In germline, CDR1 is SGHVS, CDR2 FQNEAQ. V shed 5 bases and J 1 base; nucleotides not matched to a gene: 4. CDR3 nucleotide sequence: TGTGCCAGCAGCACCACTAGCGGGGGATCCTACGAGCAGTACTTC. Encoded protein: CASSTTSGGSYEQYF.

The chain couples TRBV5-1 to TRBJ2-5; D possibly corresponds to TRBD2 (6 bases). The V end was cut by 0 bases, the J end by 7 bases, with 16 bases between. CDR3 size: 15 residues. Germline V gene data show CDR1 as SGHRS and CDR2 as YFSETQ. As DNA, the CDR3 is TGCGCCAGCAGCTTGGCTACCCAGTCGGGGGTGACCCAGTACTTC. It specifies CASSLATQSGVTQYF.

This sequence joins TRBV7-9 and TRBJ2-1, with D possibly matching TRBD2 (6 bases). V gave up 4 bases and J gave up 0 bases, with 16 bases separating them. Germline values: CDR1 SEHNR, CDR2 FQNEAQ (reference sequence). This CDR3 has 17 amino acids. The CDR3 DNA reads TGTGCCAGCAGCTCCCAGTGGGGGGTAAGCTCCTACAATGAGCAGTTCTTC. It translates to CASSSQWGVSSYNEQFF.